This is a list of T cell receptor beta chains from one sample in a study of shared clonotypes between healthy human individuals. The data were produced by immunoSEQ multiplex PCR, yet TCRdb's version contains in-frame clones alone and is incomplete. The sample consists of millions of clones, about 92% of them appearing once. The sequencing sample was made of naive CD4+ T cells sorted from blood. Receptors originate from a man aged 18 to 35 in good health. The CDR3 runs from the conserved cysteine through the conserved F or W. Each record gives: J gene, V gene, D gene, clone size, CDR3 DNA, CDR3 protein. A D gene is named only where the DNA matches it firmly. A row's size may be missing; if present it is once, few, many or a size class.

j_gene: TRBJ2-3
v_gene: TRBV4-1
d_gene: TRBD2
abundance: NA
CDR3nt: TGCGCCAGCAGCCTAGGACTAGCGGGAGGACCTAGCACAGATACGCAGTATTTT
CDR3aa: CASSLGLAGGPSTDTQYF

j_gene: TRBJ2-5
v_gene: TRBV19
d_gene: NA
abundance: NA
CDR3nt: TGTGCCAGTAGTTCCCCCCCCCAGGGGAACGAGTACTTC
CDR3aa: CASSSPPQGNEYF

j_gene: TRBJ1-2
v_gene: TRBV6-5
d_gene: TRBD1
abundance: NA
CDR3nt: TGTGCCAGCATGGCGATCGGACAGGGAAACTATGGCTACACCTTC
CDR3aa: CASMAIGQGNYGYTF

j_gene: TRBJ2-7
v_gene: TRBV6-6
d_gene: NA
abundance: NA
CDR3nt: TGTGCCAGCACCACTTCGGAGGAGACCTACGAGCAGTACTTC
CDR3aa: CASTTSEETYEQYF

j_gene: TRBJ1-1
v_gene: TRBV5-1
d_gene: TRBD1
abundance: NA
CDR3nt: TGCGCCAGCAGCCCCACAGGGGGAAACACTGAAGCTTTCTTT
CDR3aa: CASSPTGGNTEAFF

j_gene: TRBJ1-5
v_gene: TRBV19
d_gene: NA
abundance: NA
CDR3nt: TGTGCCAGTAGTCGCGGTGATCAGCCCCAGCATTTT
CDR3aa: CASSRGDQPQHF

j_gene: TRBJ2-5
v_gene: TRBV7-9
d_gene: NA
abundance: NA
CDR3nt: TGTGCCAGCAGCTCGGACGGAGGGGTGAGAAAGACCCAGTACTTC
CDR3aa: CASSSDGGVRKTQYF

j_gene: TRBJ1-6
v_gene: TRBV6-5
d_gene: NA
abundance: NA
CDR3nt: TGTGCCAGCAGTTTGAAGGGCTCCTATAATTCACCCCTCCACTTT
CDR3aa: CASSLKGSYNSPLHF

j_gene: TRBJ2-1
v_gene: TRBV5-1
d_gene: NA
abundance: NA
CDR3nt: TGCGCCAGCAGCCACGGGACTCCTCCGAACTACAATGAGCAGTTCTTC
CDR3aa: CASSHGTPPNYNEQFF

j_gene: TRBJ1-5
v_gene: TRBV28
d_gene: NA
abundance: NA
CDR3nt: TGTGCCAGCAGAGCAGGGTACAATCAGCCCCAGCATTTT
CDR3aa: CASRAGYNQPQHF

j_gene: TRBJ2-6
v_gene: TRBV12-2
d_gene: NA
abundance: NA
CDR3nt: TGTGCAAGTCGCGCCCGGGACAGGGTCCTACAGACCCTTCGTTCTGGGGCCAACGTCCTGACTTTC
CDR3aa: CASRARDRVLQTLRSGANVLTF

j_gene: TRBJ2-7
v_gene: TRBV2
d_gene: NA
abundance: NA
CDR3nt: TGTGCCAGCAGTGAAGAGGGCGCCATGTCCTACGAGCAGTACTTC
CDR3aa: CASSEEGAMSYEQYF

j_gene: TRBJ2-3
v_gene: TRBV19
d_gene: NA
abundance: NA
CDR3nt: TGTGCCAGTAGTGGGGTATCCTTTGGTACGCAGTATTTT
CDR3aa: CASSGVSFGTQYF

j_gene: TRBJ2-7
v_gene: TRBV10-3
d_gene: NA
abundance: NA
CDR3nt: TGTGCCACCTTACTAGATCCACTTTCCTACGAGCAGTACTTC
CDR3aa: CATLLDPLSYEQYF

j_gene: TRBJ2-7
v_gene: TRBV5-4
d_gene: NA
abundance: NA
CDR3nt: TGTGCCAGCAGCTTGGAGGGAAGGGAGCAGTACTTC
CDR3aa: CASSLEGREQYF

j_gene: TRBJ2-7
v_gene: TRBV6-1
d_gene: NA
abundance: once
CDR3nt: TGTGCCAGCAGTGAATCCCTTTTCACCTACGAGCAGTACTTC
CDR3aa: CASSESLFTYEQYF

j_gene: TRBJ2-3
v_gene: TRBV10-1
d_gene: TRBD2
abundance: NA
CDR3nt: TGCGCCAGCAGTGAGTCGCGGGCGGGAGCCACAGATACGCAGTATTTT
CDR3aa: CASSESRAGATDTQYF

j_gene: TRBJ2-7
v_gene: TRBV6-1
d_gene: NA
abundance: NA
CDR3nt: TGTGCCAGCAGTGAACGGTGGATGCCCTACGAGCAGTACTTC
CDR3aa: CASSERWMPYEQYF

j_gene: TRBJ1-1
v_gene: TRBV5-1
d_gene: TRBD1
abundance: NA
CDR3nt: TGCGCCAGCAGCTTGGGGCCGGGACAGGGATGGACTGAAGCTTTCTTT
CDR3aa: CASSLGPGQGWTEAFF

j_gene: TRBJ1-2
v_gene: TRBV6-1
d_gene: TRBD1
abundance: NA
CDR3nt: TGTGCCAGCAGTGCAGGACAGGGAGTTGGCTACACCTTC
CDR3aa: CASSAGQGVGYTF

j_gene: TRBJ1-1
v_gene: TRBV6-5
d_gene: NA
abundance: few
CDR3nt: TGTGCCAGCAGCTCGGGACAATCTGAAGCTTTCTTT
CDR3aa: CASSSGQSEAFF

j_gene: TRBJ1-2
v_gene: TRBV5-4
d_gene: NA
abundance: NA
CDR3nt: TGTGCCAGCAGCTTGCAGGGAATCTATGGCTACACCTTC
CDR3aa: CASSLQGIYGYTF